The sequence of this TCR beta chain was determined in a study of blood T cell repertoires in COVID-19 (TCRdb year 2020). Study-wide context: The collaborator samples originated in the United States, Italy and Spain and spanned the acute and convalescent phases of COVID-19. The prospective study material was composed of cDNA or gDNA derived from T cells, B-cell-depleted T cells, or PBMCs. The dataset comprised deeply sampled blood TCRbeta repertoires from subjects exposed to, actively infected with, or recovered from COVID-19. The repertoires were made available in a free public database intended to serve as a resource for research on the immune response to SARS-CoV-2. Samples were obtained from the ongoing ImmuneRACE study (first 160 participants) and from some 1,200 subjects provided by 6 global collaborators. A de-identified subject ID, COVID-19 status, age in years and sex were almost always included in the sample metadata. Where available, HLA class I and class II types were obtained from metadata supplied by the sample provider rather than from assay-based typing.

Participants in the prospective study were enrolled through a virtual design, were aged 18 to 89 years, and lived in roughly 24 United States geographic areas. In the prospective study, cohorts were assigned on the basis of participant-reported clinical history obtained from a screening survey and a study questionnaire. Each participant in the prospective study had whole blood, serum and a nasopharyngeal or oropharyngeal swab collected by mobile phlebotomists. Additional blood draws and questionnaires over an approximately two-month period could optionally be provided by prospective study participants. Prospective study blood samples were shipped either frozen or at room temperature before DNA extraction. The research as a whole found: Clinical and demographic metadata were provided uncurated, with the amount varying by source and participant.

The CDR3 spans 17 residues, from the cysteine through the phenylalanine. This entry keeps only the CDR3 DNA: 51 bases, framed from base 1. For CDR1 and CDR2, the germline V gene lists SGHTA and FQGNSA. At the junction V is shortened by 5 bases and J by 4 bases, with 22 bases in between. A note on this clone: The antigen this receptor binds is unknown. The sample holds no much larger clone one base away, and base qualities are not on file.

TCRbeta CDR3 regions were amplified from genomic DNA by means of the immunoSEQ Assay, a bias-controlled multiplex PCR. In the authors' own workflow: The number of nucleated cells in each sample was estimated by amplification of reference gene primers within the assay. To quantify the absolute abundance of each unique TCRbeta CDR3 rearrangement, sequence reads were collapsed and filtered. For each sample, productive Simpson clonality was calculated by taking the square root of Simpson's diversity index across productive rearrangements. Imported from immuneACCESS, the table was reduced by TCRdb to in-frame sequences with V and J called. These copies leave out some clones; in studies compared against another copy, an unresolved V gene accounts for under half, and the cause of the remainder is not known. That table gives V, J and clone size, and the DNA gave D and trimming. A total of about 240,000 clones appear in this sample, approximately 86% of them only once. The ten largest account for 2.5% to 3.5% of the sample.

Sequenced input: PBMCs or T cells enriched from blood (not recorded which). The rearranged chain carries TRBV7-2 and TRBJ2-3; a tentative D match to TRBD2 spans 6 bases. The clonotype originates from a woman aged 40 to 55 with acute COVID-19. The nucleotide sequence is given as TGTGCCAGCAGCATCGGGCCGGAGGGAGTCCCCCCAGATACGCAGTATTTT. Its amino acids are CASSIGPEGVPPDTQYF.